This entry lists 24 T cell receptor beta chains sequenced from one sample in a study of beta chain features in type 1 diabetes. Notes on the study in general: Among all four CD4+ subsets, Type 1 diabetes patients had TCRB CDR3s that were moderately but significantly shorter.

Expressed TCRB transcripts were sequenced because the isolated RNA had all been reverse transcribed beforehand. The protocol was immunoSEQ multiplex PCR, while the TCRdb copy is restricted to in-frame clones and leaves out a portion. Of about 650,000 clones in the sample, around 11% were seen once. No antigen is known for these receptors. The sequenced sample was naive CD4+ T cells from blood. The source of these receptors is a man aged 25 to 40 with type 1 diabetes.

The V call is TRBV30, the J call TRBJ2-5; D gene uncertain. Germline V CDR1 and CDR2: GTSNPN, SVGIG (reference sequence). This CDR3 is 17 amino acids long. V dropped 2 bases and J dropped 0 bases, with 19 bases sitting between them. CDR3 protein: CAWSIPAVTGYQETQYF. The CDR3 DNA is TGTGCCTGGAGTATCCCCGCGGTAACCGGATACCAAGAGACCCAGTACTTC. Full variable domain (missing parts from reference TRBV30 and TRBJ2-5): SQTIHQWPATLVQPVGSPLSLECTVEGTSNPNLYWYRQAAGRGLQLLFYSVGIGQISSEVPQNLSASRPQDRQFILSSKKLLLSDSGFYLCAWSIPAVTGYQETQYFGPGTRLLVL.

This clone appeared a few times. This chain links TRBV9 with TRBJ2-3; the match to TRBD2 covers 8 bases. The trim removed 0 bases at V and 6 bases at J, leaving 6 bases unmatched. This CDR3 has 15 amino acids. The V gene's germline CDR1 is SGDLS and CDR2 YYNGEE. The CDR3 here is CASSVASGPWDTQYF. The DNA for the CDR3 is TGTGCCAGCAGCGTAGCTAGCGGGCCTTGGGATACGCAGTATTTT.

The CDR3 DNA sequence: TGTGCCAGTAGTGAACAGCCATACTACGAGCAGTACTTC. Its translation: CASSEQPYYEQYF. The gene calls are TRBV19 and TRBJ2-7, with unresolved D. The CDR3 contains 13 residues. Trimming stripped 5 bases from V and 3 bases from J, with 11 bases between. Germline CDR1 LNHDA, CDR2 SQIVND (reference sequence).

The chain joins TRBV2 to TRBJ2-1, with D possibly called TRBD1 or TRBD2 (6 bases each). The CDR3 length is 17 residues. Germline V lookup: CDR1 SNHLY, CDR2 FYNNEI. Trimming took 7 bases from V and 0 from J, leaving 19 bases between them. The CDR3 is CASIRSWGDTSYNEQFF. In nucleotides, the CDR3 is TGTGCCAGCATTCGATCCTGGGGGGACACCTCCTACAATGAGCAGTTCTTC.

The rearrangement uses TRBV5-1 and TRBJ2-6, with D possibly being TRBD1 (5 bases). The CDR3 is 16 residues long. The V end lost 0 bases, the J end lost 1 base, and 8 bases lay between the germline ends. Germline CDR1 and CDR2: SGHRS and YFSETQ. CDR3 loop: CASSLAPGSGANVLTF. The DNA for the CDR3 is TGCGCCAGCAGCTTGGCCCCAGGGTCTGGGGCCAACGTCCTGACTTTC.

The chain is built from TRBV15 and TRBJ2-1; D remains ambiguous. The CDR3 is 11 amino acids. The V end lost 1 base, the J end lost 8 bases, and 3 bases lay between the germline ends. CDR1 and CDR2 (germline): LNHNV, YYDKDF (reference sequence). The CDR3 DNA reads TGTGCCACCAGCAGAGGGGATGAGCAGTTCTTC. This codes for CATSRGDEQFF.

This clone has only a few counts. V is TRBV19 and J is TRBJ1-2, with TRBD1 identical over 8 bases. J gave up 2 bases and V 7 bases, and 6 bases lay outside the gene matches. Germline V lookup: CDR1 LNHDA, CDR2 SQIVND (reference sequence). CDR3 length: 14 amino acids. The CDR3 loop is CASTADRENYGYTF. CDR3 DNA: TGTGCCAGTACCGCGGACAGGGAAAACTATGGCTACACCTTC.

This clone was found a few times. The sample contains more than one DNA sequence encoding this CDR3. The chain has TRBV2 and TRBJ2-5; maybe TRBD1 (6 bases). This CDR3 is 12 amino acids long. Germline V gives CDR1 SNHLY, CDR2 FYNNEI. The V and J ends lost 6 bases and 5 bases respectively, with 10 bases between them. The CDR3 reads CASRDRGETQYF. The CDR3 DNA reads as TGTGCCAGCAGGGACAGAGGGGAGACCCAGTACTTC.

This clone was detected a few times. V and J are TRBV19 and TRBJ1-5; D remains unclear. The CDR3 has 16 amino acids. Germline V gene sequence: CDR1 LNHDA, CDR2 SQIVND (reference sequence). The V gene lost 4 bases and the J gene lost 0 bases, with 13 bases spanning the gap. In DNA form, the CDR3 reads TGTGCCAGTAGTAAGACCCAAAGTTATAGCAATCAGCCCCAGCATTTT. Its protein is CASSKTQSYSNQPQHF. The full variable domain, completed using reference TRBV19 and TRBJ1-5, is DGGITQSPKYLFRKEGQNVTLSCEQNLNHDAMYWYRQDPGQGLRLIYYSQIVNDFQKGDIAEGYSVSREKKESFPLTVTSAQKNPTAFYLCASSKTQSYSNQPQHFGDGTRLSIL.

The V call is TRBV4-1, the J call TRBJ1-4, with a tentative D call TRBD1 (5 bases). From germline, CDR1 is MGHRA and CDR2 YSYEKL. This CDR3 has 16 amino acids. Trimming removed 3 bases at V and 7 bases at J, with 18 bases between. CDR3 sequence: CASSQGIRVGSEKLFF. DNA of the CDR3: TGCGCCAGCAGCCAGGGCATCAGGGTTGGCTCTGAAAAACTGTTTTTT.

The sample holds a few counts of this clone. The J gene is TRBJ2-2, the V gene TRBV30, with 10 bases fitting TRBD2. Trimming at V came to 2 bases and at J to 5 bases, leaving 2 bases not matched to a gene. From germline, CDR1 is GTSNPN and CDR2 SVGIG (reference sequence). The CDR3 covers 14 residues. The CDR3 reads CAWSPGLATGELFF. The CDR3 nucleotides are TGTGCCTGGAGTCCGGGACTAGCGACCGGGGAGCTGTTTTTT.

This clone has more than one count but fewer than ten. This chain connects TRBV19 to TRBJ2-7; D possibly corresponds to TRBD2 (6 bases). V was cut by 8 bases and J by 3 bases, with 14 bases left in between. Germline V gene lookup returns CDR1 LNHDA and CDR2 SQIVND (reference sequence). This CDR3 contains 13 residues. The CDR3 protein is CASSFGGNYEQYF. The CDR3 region has the DNA TGTGCCAGTTCCTTCGGAGGGAACTACGAGCAGTACTTC.

This chain uses TRBV9 with TRBJ2-5; D tentatively reads TRBD1 or TRBD2 (5 bases each). V was shortened by 4 bases and J by 4 bases, with 17 bases between the two germline ends. The CDR3 consists of 15 residues. In germline, CDR1 is SGDLS, CDR2 YYNGEE. CDR3 amino acids: CASSSRSTGPETQYF. Written as DNA, the CDR3 is TGTGCCAGCAGCTCCCGATCTACGGGACCAGAGACCCAGTACTTC. Based on the CDR3 plus reference TRBV9 and TRBJ2-5, the full variable domain is DSGVTQTPKHLITATGQRVTLRCSPRSGDLSVYWYQQSLDQGLQFLIQYYNGEERAKGNILERFSAQQFPDLHSELNLSSLELGDSALYFCASSSRSTGPETQYFGPGTRLLVL.

The gene calls are TRBV28 and TRBJ2-7, with TRBD1 matching 10 bases. CDR1 is MDHEN and CDR2 is SYDVKM in the germline V gene. V dropped 3 bases and J dropped 0; count of bases not matched to a gene: 5. CDR3 length equals 16 residues. The CDR3, as DNA: TGTGCCAGCAGTTTGGACAGGGGGATTACCTCCTACGAGCAGTACTTC. Its translation: CASSLDRGITSYEQYF.

This sequence joins TRBV12-2 and TRBJ1-4. TRBV12-2 constitutes a pseudogene. The CDR3 has 12 residues. In nucleotides, the CDR3 is TGTGCAAGTCGCTCACCCTGGGGGAAACTGTTTTTT. This codes for CASRSPWGKLFF.

As to this clone: The same CDR3 also results from other DNA sequences found in this sample. V is TRBV4-3 and J is TRBJ2-2; D unresolved. Germline V gene data show CDR1 as LGHNA and CDR2 as YSLEER. Deletions cut 1 base from V and 5 bases from J, with 8 bases between. The CDR3 has 14 amino acids. CDR3 coding DNA: TGCGCCAGCAGCCAAGTTCTGGGGACCGGGGAGCTGTTTTTT. This gives the protein CASSQVLGTGELFF.

The V and J genes are TRBV4-2 and TRBJ1-2; maybe TRBD1 (5 bases). The V and J ends lost 3 bases and 8 bases respectively, with 22 bases between them. Germline V CDR1 and CDR2: LGHNA, YNFKEQ. The CDR3 is 16 amino acids. The CDR3 loop reads CASSQNGGAGSGGYTF. Here the CDR3 DNA reads TGTGCCAGCAGCCAGAATGGAGGGGCCGGGTCTGGGGGCTACACCTTC.

This clone was counted a few times. This chain connects TRBV7-2 to TRBJ2-3, with D unclear. The length of the CDR3 is 13 residues. Germline assignment: CDR1 SGHTA and CDR2 FQGNSA. V gave up 6 bases and J gave up 5 bases, with 12 bases separating them. The DNA for the CDR3 is TGTGCCAGCAGGTCCCACACCCGAGATACGCAGTATTTT. It codes for CASRSHTRDTQYF. The entire variable domain, with the rest obtained from reference TRBV7-2 and TRBJ2-3, is as follows: GAGVSQSPSNKVTEKGKDVELRCDPISGHTALYWYRQSLGQGLEFLIYFQGNSAPDKSGLPSDRFSAERTGGSVSTLTIQRTQQEDSAVYLCASRSHTRDTQYFGPGTRLTVL.

The sample holds a few counts of this clone. The J gene is TRBJ2-7, the V gene TRBV30, with TRBD1 identical over 9 bases. The germline gives CDR1 GTSNPN, CDR2 SVGIG (reference sequence). V lost 7 bases to trimming and J lost 6 bases; unmatched junction nucleotides: 13. The CDR3 runs 14 residues. In nucleotides, the CDR3 is TGTGCCTCTGCACCCGGGACAGGGTCTTCCGAGCAGTACTTC. It is translated as CASAPGTGSSEQYF. Full variable domain (remainder filled in from reference TRBV30 and TRBJ2-7): SQTIHQWPATLVQPVGSPLSLECTVEGTSNPNLYWYRQAAGRGLQLLFYSVGIGQISSEVPQNLSASRPQDRQFILSSKKLLLSDSGFYLCASAPGTGSSEQYFGPGTRLTVT.

This clone was recorded many times. CDR3 protein: CASSPQAGETQYF. Here the CDR3 DNA reads TGTGCCAGCAGCCCCCAGGCGGGCGAGACCCAGTACTTC. The chain carries TRBV7-2 and TRBJ2-5, with D possibly TRBD2 on 5 matching bases. This CDR3 region has 13 residues. Trimming stripped 5 bases from V and 5 bases from J, with 12 bases between. Germline loops: CDR1 SGHTA, CDR2 FQGNSA. Using reference TRBV7-2 and TRBJ2-5 for the parts outside the CDR3, the full variable domain is GAGVSQSPSNKVTEKGKDVELRCDPISGHTALYWYRQSLGQGLEFLIYFQGNSAPDKSGLPSDRFSAERTGGSVSTLTIQRTQQEDSAVYLCASSPQAGETQYFGPGTRLLVL.

The J gene is TRBJ2-3, the V gene TRBV14; D gene ambiguous. CDR3 length: 13 residues. V lost 4 bases to trimming and J lost 2 bases, with 7 bases between them. Germline CDR1 SGHDN, CDR2 FVKESK. DNA for the CDR3: TGTGCCAGCAGCCGCCAGCACACAGATACGCAGTATTTT. As protein: CASSRQHTDTQYF.

This chain connects TRBV29-1 to TRBJ2-1; TRBD1 matches 9 bases. Trimming cost V 6 bases and J 6 bases; bases outside gene matches: 9. The CDR3 totals 14 residues. In germline, CDR1 is SQVTM, CDR2 ANQGSEA. The CDR3: CSVDGQGLGNEQFF. The CDR3, as DNA: TGCAGCGTGGACGGACAGGGGTTAGGCAATGAGCAGTTCTTC.

The table lists this clone with a few counts. This chain uses TRBV7-3 with TRBJ1-1, with 9 bases identical to TRBD1. Germline assignment: CDR1 SGHTA and CDR2 FQGTGA. Germline trimming cut 4 bases from V and 10 bases from J; bases unmatched to any gene: 7. This CDR3 spans 13 amino acids. CDR3 in amino acids: CASSWDRASGAFF. CDR3 coding DNA: TGTGCCAGCAGCTGGGACAGGGCTTCCGGAGCTTTCTTT.

The V gene is TRBV7-6, the J gene TRBJ2-3; 7 nucleotides match TRBD2. Losses at the gene ends were 1 base for V and 3 bases for J; bases not matched to a gene: 4. The CDR3 has 15 amino acids. The germline V gene has CDR1 SGHVS and CDR2 FNYEAQ. The CDR3 nucleotides read TGTGCCAGCAGCTTAGGGGAGGGGATGACAGATACGCAGTATTTT. Encoded protein: CASSLGEGMTDTQYF.